This TCR beta chain was captured by sequencing in a study of post-analysis software for immune sequencing data. The wider study: Disease courses included relapsing-remitting, secondary progressive and progressive-relapsing multiple sclerosis.

Study-wide results and caveats: Relative to controls, patients had five TRBV segments at higher frequency, with TRBV5-6, TRBV5-1 and TRBV20-1 among these.

About this clonotype itself: Its antigen is still unknown.

Unique molecular identifiers were built into the TCR beta cDNA libraries. TCRdb re-derived calls from the PCR reads in MiXCR, one entry per CDR3 protein. The sample yields 350,000 to 450,000 distinct CDR3 sequences, approximately 38% seen once. The germline V gene has CDR1 DFQATT and CDR2 SNEGSKA (reference sequence). The CDR3 consists of 16 residues. V lost 1 base to trimming and J lost 0 bases; unmatched junction nucleotides: 8. V and J are TRBV20-1 and TRBJ2-5; 7 bases match TRBD2. This receptor was obtained from a girl under 18 with multiple sclerosis. The sample was blood. The CDR3 region is CSARGLLGRYQETQYF. In DNA form, the CDR3 reads TGCAGTGCTAGAGGCCTCCTCGGGAGGTACCAAGAGACCCAGTACTTC.